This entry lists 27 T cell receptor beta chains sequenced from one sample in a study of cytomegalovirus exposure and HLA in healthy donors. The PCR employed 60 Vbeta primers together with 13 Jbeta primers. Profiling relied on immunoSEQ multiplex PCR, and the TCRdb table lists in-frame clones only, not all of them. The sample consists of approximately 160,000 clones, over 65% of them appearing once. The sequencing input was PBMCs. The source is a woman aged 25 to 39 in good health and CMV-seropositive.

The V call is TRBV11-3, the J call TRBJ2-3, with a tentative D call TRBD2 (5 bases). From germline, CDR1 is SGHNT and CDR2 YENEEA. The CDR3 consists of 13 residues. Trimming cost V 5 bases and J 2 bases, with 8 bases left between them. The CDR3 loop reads CASSADSTDTQYF. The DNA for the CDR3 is TGTGCCAGCAGCGCGGACTCCACAGATACGCAGTATTTT.

DNA for the CDR3: TGTGCCAGCAGTTTAACTCTATCCTACGAGCAGTACTTC. As protein: CASSLTLSYEQYF. The chain is built from TRBV27 and TRBJ2-7; D gene ambiguous. The CDR3 runs 13 residues. Trimming shortened V by 2 bases and J by 1 base, and 6 bases separated the two germline ends. Germline-derived CDR1 and CDR2 are MNHEY and SMNVEV (reference sequence).

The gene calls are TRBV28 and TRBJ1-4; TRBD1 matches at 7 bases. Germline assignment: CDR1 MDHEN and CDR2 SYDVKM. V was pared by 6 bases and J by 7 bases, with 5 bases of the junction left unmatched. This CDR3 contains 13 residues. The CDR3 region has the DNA TGTGCCAGCAGCAGGGGGAGGTTTGAAAAACTGTTTTTT. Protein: CASSRGRFEKLFF.

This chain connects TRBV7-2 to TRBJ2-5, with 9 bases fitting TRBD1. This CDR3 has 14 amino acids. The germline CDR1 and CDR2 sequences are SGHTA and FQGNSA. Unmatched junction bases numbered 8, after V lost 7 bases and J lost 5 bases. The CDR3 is CASTDWDRVETQYF. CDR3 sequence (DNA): TGTGCCAGCACCGACTGGGACAGGGTGGAGACCCAGTACTTC.

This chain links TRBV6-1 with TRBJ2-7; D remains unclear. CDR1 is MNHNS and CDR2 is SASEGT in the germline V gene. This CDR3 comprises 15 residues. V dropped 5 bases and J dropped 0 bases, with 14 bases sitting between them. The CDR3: CASSPTSASSYEQYF. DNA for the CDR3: TGTGCCAGCAGTCCAACCAGCGCTTCCTCCTACGAGCAGTACTTC.

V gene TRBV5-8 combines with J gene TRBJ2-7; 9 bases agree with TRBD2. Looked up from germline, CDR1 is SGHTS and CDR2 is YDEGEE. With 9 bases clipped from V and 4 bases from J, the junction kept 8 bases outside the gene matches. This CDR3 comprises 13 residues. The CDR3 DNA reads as TGTGCCACTGGGAATAGCGGGAGATACGAGCAGTACTTC. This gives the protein CATGNSGRYEQYF.

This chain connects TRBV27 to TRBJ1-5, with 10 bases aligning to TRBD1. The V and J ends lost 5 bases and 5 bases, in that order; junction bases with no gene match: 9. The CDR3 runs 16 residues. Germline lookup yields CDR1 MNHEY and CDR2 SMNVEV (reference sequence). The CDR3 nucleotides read TGTGCCAGCAGTGGACGACCGGGACAGGGGTATCAGCCCCAGCATTTT. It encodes CASSGRPGQGYQPQHF.

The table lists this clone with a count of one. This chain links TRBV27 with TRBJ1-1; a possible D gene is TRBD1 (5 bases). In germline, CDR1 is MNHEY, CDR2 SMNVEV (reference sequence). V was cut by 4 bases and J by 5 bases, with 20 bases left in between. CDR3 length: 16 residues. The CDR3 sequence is CASSSYRDSPGTEAFF. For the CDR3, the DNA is TGTGCCAGCAGTTCTTACCGGGACTCTCCGGGAACTGAAGCTTTCTTT.

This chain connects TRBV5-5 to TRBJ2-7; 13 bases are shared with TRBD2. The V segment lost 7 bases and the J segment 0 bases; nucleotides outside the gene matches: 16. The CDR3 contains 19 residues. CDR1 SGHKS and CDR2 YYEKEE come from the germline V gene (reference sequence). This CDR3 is CASDSSSPGLAGASYEQYF. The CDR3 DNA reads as TGTGCCAGCGATAGCTCTTCGCCCGGACTAGCGGGGGCCTCCTACGAGCAGTACTTC.

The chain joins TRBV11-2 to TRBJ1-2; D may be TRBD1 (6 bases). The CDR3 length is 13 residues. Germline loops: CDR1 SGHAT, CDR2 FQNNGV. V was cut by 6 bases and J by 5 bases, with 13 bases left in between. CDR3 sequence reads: CASRGGDTYGYTF. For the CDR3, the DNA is TGTGCCAGCAGAGGGGGGGACACTTATGGCTACACCTTC.

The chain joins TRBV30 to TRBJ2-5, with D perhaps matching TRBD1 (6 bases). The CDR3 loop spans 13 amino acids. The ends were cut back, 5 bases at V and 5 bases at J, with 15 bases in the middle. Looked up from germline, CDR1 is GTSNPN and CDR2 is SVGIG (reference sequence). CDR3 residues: CAWQGTDPETQYF. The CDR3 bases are TGTGCCTGGCAGGGGACGGACCCGGAGACCCAGTACTTC. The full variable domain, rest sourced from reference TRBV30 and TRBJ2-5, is SQTIHQWPATLVQPVGSPLSLECTVEGTSNPNLYWYRQAAGRGLQLLFYSVGIGQISSEVPQNLSASRPQDRQFILSSKKLLLSDSGFYLCAWQGTDPETQYFGPGTRLLVL.

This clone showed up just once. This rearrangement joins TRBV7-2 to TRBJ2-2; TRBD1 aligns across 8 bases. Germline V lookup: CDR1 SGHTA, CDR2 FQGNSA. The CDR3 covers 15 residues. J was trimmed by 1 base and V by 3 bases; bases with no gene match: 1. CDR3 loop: CASSFGTGNTGELFF. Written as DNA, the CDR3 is TGTGCCAGCAGCTTCGGGACAGGGAACACCGGGGAGCTGTTTTTT. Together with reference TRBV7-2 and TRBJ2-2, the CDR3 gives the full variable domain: GAGVSQSPSNKVTEKGKDVELRCDPISGHTALYWYRQSLGQGLEFLIYFQGNSAPDKSGLPSDRFSAERTGGSVSTLTIQRTQQEDSAVYLCASSFGTGNTGELFFGEGSRLTVL.

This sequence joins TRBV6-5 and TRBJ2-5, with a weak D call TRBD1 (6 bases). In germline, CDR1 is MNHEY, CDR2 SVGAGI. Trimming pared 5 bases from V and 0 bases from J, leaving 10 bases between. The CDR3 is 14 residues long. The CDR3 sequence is CASSVTGHQETQYF. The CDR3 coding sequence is TGTGCCAGCAGTGTAACAGGGCACCAAGAGACCCAGTACTTC.

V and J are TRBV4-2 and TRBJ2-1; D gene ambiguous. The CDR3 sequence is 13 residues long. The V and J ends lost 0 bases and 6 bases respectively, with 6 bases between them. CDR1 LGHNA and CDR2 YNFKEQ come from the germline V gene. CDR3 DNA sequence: TGTGCCAGCAGCCAAGAACGGAGCAATGAGCAGTTCTTC. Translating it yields CASSQERSNEQFF.

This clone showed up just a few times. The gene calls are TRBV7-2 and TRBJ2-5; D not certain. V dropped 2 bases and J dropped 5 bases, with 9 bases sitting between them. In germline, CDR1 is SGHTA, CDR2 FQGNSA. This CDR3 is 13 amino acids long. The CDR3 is CASSLSSRETQYF. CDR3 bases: TGTGCCAGCAGCTTATCGTCGAGGGAGACCCAGTACTTC.

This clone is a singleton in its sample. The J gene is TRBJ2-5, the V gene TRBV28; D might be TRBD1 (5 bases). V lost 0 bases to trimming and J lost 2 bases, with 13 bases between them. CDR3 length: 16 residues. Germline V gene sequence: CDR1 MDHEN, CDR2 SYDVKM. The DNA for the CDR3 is TGTGCCAGCAGTTTATGCTTGGGCAGGGAACAAGAGACCCAGTACTTC. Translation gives CASSLCLGREQETQYF.

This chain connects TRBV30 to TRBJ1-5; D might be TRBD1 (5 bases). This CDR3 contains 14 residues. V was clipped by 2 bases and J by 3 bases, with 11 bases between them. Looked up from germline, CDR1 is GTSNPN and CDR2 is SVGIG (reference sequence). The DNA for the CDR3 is TGTGCCTGGAGTATCGACAGCACCAATCAGCCCCAGCATTTT. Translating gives CAWSIDSTNQPQHF.

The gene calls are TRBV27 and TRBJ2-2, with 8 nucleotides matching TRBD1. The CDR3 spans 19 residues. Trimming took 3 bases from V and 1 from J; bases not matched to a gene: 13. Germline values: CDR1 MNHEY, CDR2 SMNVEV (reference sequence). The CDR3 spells CASSFLGQGSGRNTGELFF. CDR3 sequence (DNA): TGTGCCAGCAGTTTCTTAGGACAGGGCTCCGGGAGGAACACCGGGGAGCTGTTTTTT.

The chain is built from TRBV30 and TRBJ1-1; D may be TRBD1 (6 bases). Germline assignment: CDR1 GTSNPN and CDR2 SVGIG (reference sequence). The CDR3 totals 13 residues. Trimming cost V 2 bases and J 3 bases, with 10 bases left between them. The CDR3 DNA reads TGTGCCTGGAGTCAGGGGTCCTACACTGAAGCTTTCTTT. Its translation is CAWSQGSYTEAFF.

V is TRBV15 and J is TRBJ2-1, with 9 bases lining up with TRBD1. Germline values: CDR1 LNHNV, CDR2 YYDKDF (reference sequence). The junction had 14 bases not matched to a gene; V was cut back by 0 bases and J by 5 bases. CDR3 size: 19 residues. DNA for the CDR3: TGTGCCACCAGCAGAGAGAGACAGGGGGATCCGGGTTTGAACAATGAGCAGTTCTTC. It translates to CATSRERQGDPGLNNEQFF.

CDR3 DNA: TGCGCCAGCAGTTTCGACAGTTCCTATGGCTACACCTTC. Amino acid sequence: CASSFDSSYGYTF. The chain recombines TRBV10-2 with TRBJ1-2; perhaps TRBD1 as D (5 bases). This CDR3 has 13 residues. The germline gives CDR1 WSHSY, CDR2 SAAADI. V lost 5 bases and J lost 4, with 11 bases in between.

The CDR3 here is CASMWLDSAEAFF. As DNA, the CDR3 is TGTGCCAGCATGTGGCTGGACTCGGCTGAAGCTTTCTTT. The chain employs TRBV27 and TRBJ1-1; no clear D gene. This CDR3 has 13 residues. Germline V gene lookup returns CDR1 MNHEY and CDR2 SMNVEV (reference sequence). Trimming removed 7 bases from V and 6 bases from J, with 15 bases in between.

CDR3 DNA: TGTGCCAGCATGGTACCCCGGGCTGAAGCTTTCTTT. This codes for CASMVPRAEAFF. The V call is TRBV28, the J call TRBJ1-1; no clear D. The CDR3 covers 12 residues. The V and J ends lost 7 bases and 6 bases respectively, with 12 bases between them. Germline assignment: CDR1 MDHEN and CDR2 SYDVKM.

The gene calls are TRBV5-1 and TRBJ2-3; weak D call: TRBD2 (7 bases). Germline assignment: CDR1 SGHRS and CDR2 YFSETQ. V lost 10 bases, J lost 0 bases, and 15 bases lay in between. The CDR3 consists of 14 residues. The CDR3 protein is CAWRGGPSTDTQYF. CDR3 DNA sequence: TGCGCCTGGAGGGGGGGTCCTAGCACAGATACGCAGTATTTT.

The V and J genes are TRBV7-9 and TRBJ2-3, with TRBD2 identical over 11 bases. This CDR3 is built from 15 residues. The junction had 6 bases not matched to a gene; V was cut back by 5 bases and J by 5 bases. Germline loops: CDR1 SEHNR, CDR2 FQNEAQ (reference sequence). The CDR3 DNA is TGTGCCAGCAGCGAAATACTAGCGGGAGTAGATACGCAGTATTTT. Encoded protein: CASSEILAGVDTQYF.

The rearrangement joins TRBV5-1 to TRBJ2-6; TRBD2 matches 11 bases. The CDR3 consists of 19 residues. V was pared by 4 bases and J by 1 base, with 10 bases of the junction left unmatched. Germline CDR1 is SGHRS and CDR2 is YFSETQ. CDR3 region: CASSPRLAGGPSGANVLTF. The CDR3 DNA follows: TGCGCCAGCAGCCCCCGTTTAGCGGGAGGGCCTTCTGGGGCCAACGTCCTGACTTTC. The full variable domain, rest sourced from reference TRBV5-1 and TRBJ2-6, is KAGVTQTPRYLIKTRGQQVTLSCSPISGHRSVSWYQQTPGQGLQFLFEYFSETQRNKGNFPGRFSGRQFSNSRSEMNVSTLELGDSALYLCASSPRLAGGPSGANVLTFGAGSRLTVL.

The CDR3 sequence: CASSVGTGVNEKLFF. CDR3 nucleotides: TGTGCCAGCAGCGTCGGGACGGGAGTTAATGAAAAACTGTTTTTT. This chain connects TRBV2 to TRBJ1-4, with D possibly being TRBD1 (5 bases). Trimming took off 6 bases at V and 4 bases at J, with 15 bases between the two ends. Looked up from germline, CDR1 is SNHLY and CDR2 is FYNNEI. The CDR3 runs 15 residues.